This T cell receptor beta chain derives from a study of T cells in Graves' hyperthyroidism and ophthalmopathy. Patients showing uncontrolled infection, other autoimmune disease, pregnancy or lactation were ineligible. Diagnosis relied on clinical symptoms, serum thyroxine and TRAb, thyroid ultrasound and orbital computed tomography. Each 10 ml fresh peripheral blood draw supplied the PBMCs. Amplification yielded TCR beta CDR3 regions, with RNA transcripts as the source. Initially, a first-round RT-PCR of the TCR CDR3 employed the HTBI primer set. One entry per CDR3 protein, called by TCRdb with MiXCR from the multiplex PCR reads. The table has approximately 400,000 distinct CDR3 sequences, approximately 20% seen once. Study-wide results and limits: Appearing also in blood were most of the thyroid clonotypes expanded above 0.001.

A word on this clonotype: The antigen is unknown.

The source of this sequence is a woman aged 18-29 years with Graves' hyperthyroidism. Input material: blood.

CDR3 amino acids: CATHPSGGYEQYF. The DNA of the CDR3 is TGTGCCACCCACCCTAGCGGGGGGTACGAGCAGTACTTC. The genes are TRBV28 and TRBJ2-7, with 11 bases lining up with TRBD2. Germline-derived CDR1 and CDR2 are MDHEN and SYDVKM. Losses at the gene ends were 10 bases for V and 4 bases for J; bases not matched to a gene: 6. CDR3 length: 13 residues.